This is a list of T cell receptor beta chains from one sample in a study of regulatory T cells in long-lasting Graves disease. TCRdb ran MiXCR on the multiplex PCR reads and lists one entry per CDR3 protein. The table has roughly 560,000 distinct CDR3 sequences, about 16% seen once. These data are also associated with another study on T cells in Graves' hyperthyroidism and ophthalmopathy.

The input for sequencing was peripheral blood mononuclear cells (PBMCs), taken at new diagnosis, from a patient treated with antithyroid drugs. The receptors derive from a woman aged 35-65 years with Graves disease. The CDR3 runs from the conserved cysteine through the conserved F or W. Fields, in order: CDR3 length, clone size, V gene, J gene, D gene, CDR3 protein, CDR3 DNA. D genes are given only for firm matches. Clone size is not always given. Where it is, it says once, few, many or a class for expanded clones.

cdr3_length: 15; clone_size: .; v_call: TRBV29-1; j_call: TRBJ2-4; d_call: .; cdr3_aa: CSVEFAHGAKNIQYF; cdr3_nt: TGCAGCGTTGAGTTTGCGCACGGAGCCAAAAACATTCAGTACTTC
cdr3_length: 15; clone_size: .; v_call: TRBV27; j_call: TRBJ1-4; d_call: .; cdr3_aa: CASSFSRTTNEKLFF; cdr3_nt: TGTGCCAGCAGTTTTAGCAGGACAACTAATGAAAAACTGTTTTTT
cdr3_length: 17; clone_size: .; v_call: TRBV27; j_call: TRBJ2-7; d_call: TRBD2; cdr3_aa: CASRTLGTSGGAHEQYF; cdr3_nt: TGTGCCAGCAGAACGCTCGGGACTAGCGGGGGGGCGCACGAGCAGTACTTC
cdr3_length: 16; clone_size: few; v_call: TRBV27; j_call: TRBJ1-6; d_call: .; cdr3_aa: CASSFKPSSYNSPLHF; cdr3_nt: TGTGCCAGCAGTTTTAAACCGAGCTCCTATAATTCACCCCTCCACTTT
cdr3_length: 14; clone_size: few; v_call: TRBV6-5; j_call: TRBJ1-5; d_call: TRBD1; cdr3_aa: CASSSSGGQWPQHF; cdr3_nt: TGTGCCAGCAGTTCTTCAGGGGGACAATGGCCCCAGCATTTT
cdr3_length: 15; clone_size: .; v_call: TRBV5-1; j_call: TRBJ2-2; d_call: .; cdr3_aa: CASSFDAANTGELFF; cdr3_nt: TGCGCCAGCAGCTTCGACGCGGCGAACACCGGGGAGCTGTTTTTT
cdr3_length: 14; clone_size: .; v_call: TRBV6-2/TRBV6-3; j_call: TRBJ1-1; d_call: .; cdr3_aa: CASSYTRLNTEAFF; cdr3_nt: TGTGCCAGCAGTTATACCCGGCTGAACACTGAAGCTTTCTTT
cdr3_length: 16; clone_size: .; v_call: TRBV20-1; j_call: TRBJ2-7; d_call: .; cdr3_aa: CSASSPREGGAYEQYF; cdr3_nt: TGCAGTGCTAGTTCCCCACGAGAGGGAGGAGCCTACGAGCAGTACTTC
cdr3_length: 13; clone_size: many; v_call: TRBV3-1; j_call: TRBJ1-1; d_call: TRBD1; cdr3_aa: CASSHLGQAEAFF; cdr3_nt: TGTGCCAGCAGCCACCTTGGACAGGCCGAAGCTTTCTTT
cdr3_length: 17; clone_size: few; v_call: TRBV14; j_call: TRBJ2-3; d_call: .; cdr3_aa: CASSQARDTFSTDTQYF; cdr3_nt: TGTGCCAGCAGCCAAGCAAGGGACACATTTAGCACAGATACGCAGTATTTT
cdr3_length: 15; clone_size: few; v_call: TRBV29-1; j_call: TRBJ2-1; d_call: TRBD1; cdr3_aa: CSVERGQSSYNEQFF; cdr3_nt: TGCAGCGTTGAGAGGGGGCAAAGCTCCTACAATGAGCAGTTCTTC
cdr3_length: 14; clone_size: many; v_call: TRBV2; j_call: TRBJ2-3; d_call: .; cdr3_aa: CASSEYTSTDTQYF; cdr3_nt: TGTGCCAGCAGTGAGTACACCAGCACAGATACGCAGTATTTT
cdr3_length: 15; clone_size: few; v_call: TRBV19; j_call: TRBJ2-3; d_call: TRBD1; cdr3_aa: CASSIGDRGTDTQYF; cdr3_nt: TGTGCCAGTAGTATAGGGGACAGGGGGACAGATACGCAGTATTTT
cdr3_length: 15; clone_size: .; v_call: TRBV15; j_call: TRBJ2-7; d_call: TRBD1; cdr3_aa: CATSRDRTGGYEQYF; cdr3_nt: TGTGCCACCAGCAGAGACAGGACAGGGGGGTACGAGCAGTACTTC
cdr3_length: 14; clone_size: many; v_call: TRBV2; j_call: TRBJ2-1; d_call: .; cdr3_aa: CASLRDQRSNEQFF; cdr3_nt: TGTGCCAGCCTGAGGGACCAGAGGTCCAATGAGCAGTTCTTC
cdr3_length: 11; clone_size: many; v_call: TRBV2; j_call: TRBJ2-7; d_call: .; cdr3_aa: CASSEGYEQYF; cdr3_nt: TGTGCCAGCAGTGAAGGCTACGAGCAGTACTTC
cdr3_length: 16; clone_size: .; v_call: TRBV6-2/TRBV6-3; j_call: TRBJ2-7; d_call: TRBD1; cdr3_aa: CASSYSRDRDRNEQYF; cdr3_nt: TGTGCCAGCAGTTACTCTAGGGACAGGGATAGGAACGAGCAGTACTTC
cdr3_length: 19; clone_size: few; v_call: TRBV14; j_call: TRBJ1-1; d_call: .; cdr3_aa: CASSHPDRDTVGDLNEAFF; cdr3_nt: TGTGCCAGCAGCCACCCCGACCGCGATACAGTGGGCGACCTTAATGAAGCTTTCTTT
cdr3_length: 17; clone_size: .; v_call: TRBV9; j_call: TRBJ2-7; d_call: TRBD1; cdr3_aa: CASSGNQKDRGDYEQYF; cdr3_nt: TGTGCCAGCAGCGGCAATCAGAAGGACAGGGGGGACTACGAGCAGTACTTC
cdr3_length: 14; clone_size: many; v_call: TRBV7-8; j_call: TRBJ1-4; d_call: .; cdr3_aa: CASSFVQGVGKLFF; cdr3_nt: TGTGCCAGCAGCTTCGTGCAGGGTGTGGGAAAACTGTTTTTT
cdr3_length: 13; clone_size: .; v_call: TRBV30; j_call: TRBJ2-3; d_call: TRBD1; cdr3_aa: CAWSTGAGDTQYF; cdr3_nt: TGTGCCTGGAGTACAGGGGCGGGAGATACGCAGTATTTT
cdr3_length: 14; clone_size: many; v_call: TRBV4-1; j_call: TRBJ1-5; d_call: .; cdr3_aa: CASSQEGTDQPQHF; cdr3_nt: TGCGCCAGCAGCCAAGAGGGGACGGATCAGCCCCAGCATTTT
cdr3_length: 15; clone_size: many; v_call: TRBV28; j_call: TRBJ1-1; d_call: .; cdr3_aa: CASSFVSVKNTEAFF; cdr3_nt: TGTGCCAGCAGTTTCGTTTCCGTAAAGAACACTGAAGCTTTCTTT
cdr3_length: 15; clone_size: once; v_call: TRBV7-9; j_call: TRBJ2-3; d_call: .; cdr3_aa: CASSLARGSHDTQYF; cdr3_nt: TGTGCCAGCAGCTTAGCGAGGGGCTCTCACGATACGCAGTATTTT
cdr3_length: 17; clone_size: few; v_call: TRBV6-1; j_call: TRBJ2-7; d_call: TRBD1; cdr3_aa: CASKPTGGQGSGNEQYF; cdr3_nt: TGTGCCAGCAAACCAACCGGAGGACAGGGCAGTGGTAACGAGCAGTACTTC
cdr3_length: 15; clone_size: few; v_call: TRBV11-2; j_call: TRBJ2-1; d_call: TRBD2; cdr3_aa: CASSWTSGGDNEQFF; cdr3_nt: TGTGCCAGCAGTTGGACTAGCGGGGGGGACAATGAGCAGTTCTTC
cdr3_length: 19; clone_size: .; v_call: TRBV20-1; j_call: TRBJ2-3; d_call: .; cdr3_aa: CSARTPTGGGRSGTDTQYF; cdr3_nt: TGCAGTGCTAGGACCCCCACAGGGGGGGGGAGGTCGGGCACAGATACGCAGTATTTT
cdr3_length: 15; clone_size: many; v_call: TRBV12-3/TRBV12-4; j_call: TRBJ1-4; d_call: TRBD1; cdr3_aa: CASSSGQGRREKLFF; cdr3_nt: TGTGCCAGCAGTTCCGGACAGGGAAGAAGGGAAAAACTGTTTTTT
cdr3_length: 16; clone_size: many; v_call: TRBV13; j_call: TRBJ1-4; d_call: TRBD1; cdr3_aa: CASSFRTGRDNEKLFF; cdr3_nt: TGTGCCAGCAGCTTCCGGACAGGGAGGGATAATGAAAAACTGTTTTTT
cdr3_length: 14; clone_size: few; v_call: TRBV7-2; j_call: TRBJ2-3; d_call: .; cdr3_aa: CASSPDQFTDTQYF; cdr3_nt: TGTGCCAGCAGCCCCGATCAGTTCACAGATACGCAGTATTTT
cdr3_length: 11; clone_size: .; v_call: TRBV6-1; j_call: TRBJ2-7; d_call: .; cdr3_aa: CASGLGVEQYF; cdr3_nt: TGTGCCAGCGGGCTAGGGGTCGAGCAGTACTTC
cdr3_length: 13; clone_size: .; v_call: TRBV19; j_call: TRBJ1-3; d_call: .; cdr3_aa: CASSIPAAPSIYF; cdr3_nt: TGTGCCAGTAGTATCCCCGCGGCGCCGTCCATATATTTT
cdr3_length: 16; clone_size: few; v_call: TRBV12-3/TRBV12-4; j_call: TRBJ2-2; d_call: TRBD2; cdr3_aa: CASSFSGGLNTGELFF; cdr3_nt: TGTGCCAGCAGTTTTTCGGGGGGTCTGAACACCGGGGAGCTGTTTTTT
cdr3_length: 16; clone_size: few; v_call: TRBV3-1; j_call: TRBJ1-2; d_call: .; cdr3_aa: CASSQLRGKAAGGYTF; cdr3_nt: TGTGCCAGCAGCCAATTAAGGGGGAAGGCCGCCGGGGGCTACACCTTC
cdr3_length: 17; clone_size: .; v_call: TRBV4-1; j_call: TRBJ2-3; d_call: .; cdr3_aa: CASSQATSRGITDTQYF; cdr3_nt: TGCGCCAGCAGCCAAGCGACATCCCGGGGGATCACAGATACGCAGTATTTT
cdr3_length: 15; clone_size: many; v_call: TRBV19; j_call: TRBJ1-5; d_call: .; cdr3_aa: CASSNAGGNNQPQHF; cdr3_nt: TGTGCCAGTAGTAACGCCGGGGGGAACAATCAGCCCCAGCATTTT
cdr3_length: 15; clone_size: many; v_call: TRBV28; j_call: TRBJ2-1; d_call: .; cdr3_aa: CASSLYRSSYNEQFF; cdr3_nt: TGTGCCAGCAGCCTATATAGGAGCTCCTACAATGAGCAGTTCTTC
cdr3_length: 19; clone_size: .; v_call: TRBV7-2; j_call: TRBJ2-1; d_call: TRBD2; cdr3_aa: CASSLPTSGGASSYNEQFF; cdr3_nt: TGTGCCAGCAGCTTACCCACTAGCGGGGGGGCGAGCTCCTACAATGAGCAGTTCTTC
cdr3_length: 14; clone_size: few; v_call: TRBV10-3; j_call: TRBJ1-4; d_call: .; cdr3_aa: CATRGTTTNEKLFF; cdr3_nt: TGTGCCACGCGAGGGACGACAACTAATGAAAAACTGTTTTTT